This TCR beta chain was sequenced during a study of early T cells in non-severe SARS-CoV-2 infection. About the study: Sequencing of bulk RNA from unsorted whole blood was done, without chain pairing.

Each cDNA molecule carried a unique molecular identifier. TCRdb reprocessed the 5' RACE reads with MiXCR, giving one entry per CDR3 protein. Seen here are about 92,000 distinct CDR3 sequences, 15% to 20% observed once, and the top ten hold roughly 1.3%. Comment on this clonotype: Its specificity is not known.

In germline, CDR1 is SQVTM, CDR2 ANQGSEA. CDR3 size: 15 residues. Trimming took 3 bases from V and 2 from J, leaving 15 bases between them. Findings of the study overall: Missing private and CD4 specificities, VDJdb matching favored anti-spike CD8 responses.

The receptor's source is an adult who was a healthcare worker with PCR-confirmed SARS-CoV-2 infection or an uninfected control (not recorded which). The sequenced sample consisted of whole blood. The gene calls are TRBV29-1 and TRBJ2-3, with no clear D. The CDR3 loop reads CSVDLVVSFTDTQYF. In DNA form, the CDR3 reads TGCAGCGTTGATCTGGTAGTCTCTTTCACAGATACGCAGTATTTT.